The rows below give T cell receptor beta chains drawn from one sample of a study of graft-versus-host responses after intestinal transplantation. Assay: immunoSEQ multiplex PCR; the TCRdb copy retains only in-frame clones and omits some. Here the sample spans about 7,000 clones, roughly 30% being singletons. The source material was alloreactive CD8+ T cells from a mixed lymphocyte reaction culture, sampled before transplantation. The receptors here all came from a human patient who was an organ donor for intestinal transplantation. CDR3s include the opening cysteine and the closing phenylalanine or tryptophan. A D gene is named only where the DNA matches it firmly. Expanded clones are given a class, and other clones once, few, many or no size at all.

D: .; V: TRBV15; size: .; J: TRBJ2-5; CDR3: CATSRATLGIAVYLGETQYF; DNA: TGTGCCACCAGCAGAGCGACCTTGGGGATAGCGGTCTACCTCGGAGAGACCCAGTACTTC
D: .; V: TRBV19; size: medium-sized; J: TRBJ1-6; CDR3: CASSIWDTNSPLHF; DNA: TGTGCCAGTAGTATCTGGGACACCAATTCACCCCTCCACTTT
D: .; V: TRBV7-9; size: few; J: TRBJ2-7; CDR3: CASSPMQGYPSSYEQYF; DNA: TGTGCCAGCAGCCCAATGCAGGGATACCCCAGCTCCTACGAGCAGTACTTC
D: .; V: TRBV7-9; size: few; J: TRBJ2-1; CDR3: CASRPLEREEFF; DNA: TGTGCCAGCAGACCGTTAGAGAGGGAGGAGTTCTTC
D: .; V: TRBV10-2; size: medium-sized; J: TRBJ1-3; CDR3: CATSDSGNTIYF; DNA: TGCGCCACCTCAGACTCTGGAAACACCATATATTTT
D: .; V: TRBV6-6; size: few; J: TRBJ1-3; CDR3: CASSYSATGPGNTIYF; DNA: TGTGCCAGCAGTTATTCGGCCACGGGACCTGGAAACACCATATATTTT
D: .; V: TRBV29-1; size: few; J: TRBJ1-2; CDR3: CSVTSGLGGFTF; DNA: TGCAGCGTTACTTCAGGGTTGGGCGGCTTCACCTTC
D: .; V: TRBV9; size: few; J: TRBJ1-2; CDR3: CASSGSAIIYGYTF; DNA: TGTGCCAGCAGTGGGTCAGCCATTATATATGGCTACACCTTC
D: TRBD1; V: TRBV9; size: .; J: TRBJ1-2; CDR3: CASSVEGTGYGYTF; DNA: TGTGCCAGCAGCGTAGAGGGGACAGGGTATGGCTACACCTTC
D: TRBD1; V: TRBV13; size: .; J: TRBJ2-1; CDR3: CASSSPTGINEQFF; DNA: TGTGCCAGCAGCTCCCCGACAGGGATCAATGAGCAGTTCTTC
D: TRBD2; V: TRBV7-9; size: .; J: TRBJ2-2; CDR3: CASAKAGAGTGELFF; DNA: TGTGCCAGCGCCAAAGCGGGGGCGGGAACCGGGGAGCTGTTTTTT
D: TRBD2; V: TRBV13; size: few; J: TRBJ2-7; CDR3: CASSQRGLAGVEQYF; DNA: TGTGCCAGCAGCCAGAGGGGTTTAGCGGGGGTCGAGCAGTACTTC
D: .; V: TRBV28; size: .; J: TRBJ1-4; CDR3: CASSLSWPQGGLFF; DNA: TGTGCCAGCAGTTTATCCTGGCCTCAAGGGGGACTGTTTTTT
D: TRBD1; V: TRBV6-1; size: few; J: TRBJ1-4; CDR3: CASSAPGQGNEKLFF; DNA: TGTGCCAGCAGTGCCCCGGGACAGGGTAATGAAAAACTGTTTTTT
D: TRBD1; V: TRBV5-1; size: few; J: TRBJ2-7; CDR3: CASSSWTGGISYEQYF; DNA: TGCGCCAGCAGCTCCTGGACAGGGGGAATTTCCTACGAGCAGTACTTC